Listed here is a single T cell receptor (beta chain). This sample is part of a study of blood T cell repertoires in COVID-19. Original data processing: Quantification of nucleated cells was approximated via reference gene primer amplification. Sequencing was performed with immunoSEQ multiplex PCR; in TCRdb, only in-frame clones are kept and a portion is missing. V and J calls and clone size follow that table, whereas D and trimming were derived from the DNA. The table shows about 200,000 clones, with 80% to 90% occurring only once. Germline lookup yields CDR1 SGHRS and CDR2 YFSETQ. The J segment lost 8 bases and the V segment lost 0 bases, leaving 6 bases of the junction unmatched. This CDR3 region has 14 residues.

The TCR originated in a woman in her 70s with acute or convalescent COVID-19. This chain connects TRBV5-1 to TRBJ1-2; 8 bases are a match to TRBD1. The specimen was peripheral blood. CDR3 sequence reads: CASSLAGQGEGYTF. DNA of the CDR3: TGCGCCAGCAGCTTGGCCGGACAGGGTGAAGGCTACACCTTC.